This T cell receptor beta chain was documented in a study of cytomegalovirus exposure and HLA in healthy donors. The PCR contained 60 Vbeta and 13 Jbeta primers. Clones were read by immunoSEQ multiplex PCR, and TCRdb kept only the in-frame ones, dropping some. The data contain around 140,000 clones, approximately 82% of them singletons. Trimming cost V 4 bases and J 1 base; bases outside gene matches: 2. Germline values: CDR1 SGHRS, CDR2 YFSETQ. The CDR3 is 14 amino acids. Each of the donors was a healthy bone marrow donor. This sequence originates from an older woman in good health and CMV-seropositive. Sequenced: PBMCs. V is TRBV5-1 and J is TRBJ2-3; 8 positions agree with TRBD1. The CDR3 is CASSTQGGTDTQYF. The DNA for the CDR3 is TGCGCCAGCAGCACACAGGGGGGCACAGATACGCAGTATTTT.